Listed below are T cell receptor beta chains from one sample, sequenced in a study of blood T cell repertoires in COVID-19. The protocol was immunoSEQ multiplex PCR, while the TCRdb copy is restricted to in-frame clones and leaves out a portion. This repertoire shows tens of thousands of clones, 85% to 90% found once; its top ten account for about 5%. Sequenced: peripheral blood. Receptors were obtained from a man in his fifties with acute or convalescent COVID-19. The CDR3 runs from the conserved cysteine through the conserved F or W. D genes are given only for firm matches. Expanded clones are given a class, and other clones once, few, many or no size at all.

D gene | clone size | J gene | V gene | CDR3 protein | CDR3 DNA
- | few | TRBJ1-1 | TRBV5-4 | CASSLGGRTEAFF | TGTGCCAGCAGCTTGGGAGGGAGGACTGAAGCTTTCTTT
TRBD1 | - | TRBJ1-2 | TRBV5-1 | CASSLDRGRPSYGYTF | TGCGCCAGCAGTTTGGACAGGGGGCGTCCCAGCTATGGCTACACCTTC
- | - | TRBJ2-1 | TRBV20-1 | CSAPVGGQFF | TGCAGTGCACCGGTGGGGGGGCAGTTCTTC
TRBD2 | - | TRBJ2-3 | TRBV18 | CASSPKLAGGSTQYF | TGTGCCAGCTCACCGAAGCTAGCGGGAGGTTCGACGCAGTATTTT
TRBD2 | - | TRBJ2-1 | TRBV7-9 | CASSFKGLAGVNNEQFF | TGTGCCAGCAGCTTCAAGGGACTAGCGGGAGTCAACAATGAGCAGTTCTTC
- | - | TRBJ2-1 | TRBV12-3/TRBV12-4 | CASSFSSYNEQFF | TGTGCCAGCAGTTTCTCCAGCTACAATGAGCAGTTCTTC
TRBD1 | - | TRBJ1-3 | TRBV7-2 | CASSLGGQGISGNTIYF | TGTGCCAGCAGCTTAGGGGGACAGGGGATCTCTGGAAACACCATATATTTT
- | - | TRBJ1-5 | TRBV19 | CASIIGAGAVNQPQHF | TGTGCCAGTATAATAGGGGCTGGGGCAGTCAATCAGCCCCAGCATTTT
- | - | TRBJ1-2 | TRBV19 | CASSIQGSKNYGYTF | TGTGCCAGTAGTATACAGGGAAGTAAGAACTATGGCTACACCTTC
TRBD1 | - | TRBJ1-2 | TRBV7-9 | CASSPRQGITYGYTF | TGTGCCAGCAGCCCTCGACAGGGGATTACCTATGGCTACACCTTC
- | - | TRBJ2-7 | TRBV29-1 | CSVGQAPEQYF | TGCAGCGTTGGACAGGCCCCAGAGCAGTACTTC
- | - | TRBJ2-7 | TRBV6-5 | CASRPSTNSYEQYF | TGTGCCAGCAGACCTTCGACTAACTCCTACGAGCAGTACTTC
TRBD1 | - | TRBJ1-2 | TRBV9 | CASSPKQGVAYGYTF | TGTGCCAGCAGCCCAAAACAGGGGGTTGCCTATGGCTACACCTTC
TRBD1 | - | TRBJ2-7 | TRBV14 | CASSQVQGQGLWEQYF | TGTGCCAGCAGCCAAGTCCAAGGACAGGGTTTGTGGGAGCAGTACTTC
TRBD2 | - | TRBJ2-7 | TRBV4-2 | CASSQERTGGNYEQYF | TGTGCCAGCAGCCAAGAAAGGACGGGAGGCAACTACGAGCAGTACTTC
- | - | TRBJ1-2 | TRBV21-1 | CASSNPPGELRGGGYTF | TGTGCCAGCAGCAATCCGCCGGGGGAACTGCGGGGAGGTGGCTACACCTTC
TRBD1 | - | TRBJ2-1 | TRBV7-9 | CASSFGRRDSYNEQFF | TGTGCCAGCAGCTTTGGACGCCGGGACAGCTACAATGAGCAGTTCTTC
TRBD1 | - | TRBJ2-5 | TRBV7-6 | CASSLVRGRETQYF | TGTGCCAGCAGCTTAGTCAGGGGGCGAGAGACCCAGTACTTC
TRBD2 | - | TRBJ2-5 | TRBV5-4 | CASSLANGRGSETQYF | TGTGCCAGCAGCTTGGCGAACGGGAGGGGGTCAGAGACCCAGTACTTC
- | - | TRBJ2-2 | TRBV3-1/TRBV3-2 | CASSQVWGLGTGELFF | TGTGCCAGCAGCCAAGTGTGGGGGCTCGGCACCGGGGAGCTGTTTTTT
- | - | TRBJ2-2 | TRBV21-1 | CASSKGCTSGVSNTGELFF | TGTGCCAGCAGCAAAGGGTGCACTAGCGGGGTATCGAACACCGGGGAGCTGTTTTTT
- | - | TRBJ1-1 | TRBV10-3 | CAISGQRNTEAFF | TGTGCCATCAGTGGACAGAGGAACACTGAAGCTTTCTTT
- | - | TRBJ2-5 | TRBV3-1/TRBV3-2 | CASSQSLGSGVKETQYF | TGTGCCAGCAGCCAATCCCTCGGGTCGGGAGTCAAAGAGACCCAGTACTTC
TRBD2 | - | TRBJ2-1 | TRBV4-1 | CASSLTGTSGISYNEQFF | TGCGCCAGCAGCCTGACCGGGACTAGCGGGATCTCCTACAATGAGCAGTTCTTC
TRBD2 | - | TRBJ2-3 | TRBV6-1 | CASSETSGSNTQYF | TGTGCCAGCAGTGAAACAAGCGGGAGCAATACGCAGTATTTT
TRBD1 | - | TRBJ1-6 | TRBV3-1/TRBV3-2 | CASSLRGANSPLHF | TGTGCCAGCAGCCTCAGGGGGGCTAATTCACCCCTCCACTTT
- | - | TRBJ2-3 | TRBV2 | CARRAADTQYF | TGTGCCAGGAGGGCTGCAGATACGCAGTATTTT
- | - | TRBJ2-2 | TRBV5-1 | CASSLDGSNTGELFF | TGCGCCAGCAGCTTGGACGGGTCGAACACCGGGGAGCTGTTTTTT
TRBD2 | - | TRBJ2-1 | TRBV3-1/TRBV3-2 | CASSQDWGEGLDEQFF | TGTGCCAGCAGCCAAGATTGGGGGGAGGGCTTGGATGAGCAGTTCTTC
TRBD2 | once | TRBJ2-1 | TRBV25-1 | CASSDPLAGDNEQFF | TGTGCCAGCAGTGATCCACTAGCGGGGGACAATGAGCAGTTCTTC
TRBD2 | - | TRBJ2-7 | TRBV5-1 | CASSLTSGRRYEQYF | TGCGCCAGCAGCCTAACTAGCGGGAGGCGGTACGAGCAGTACTTC
TRBD1 | - | TRBJ2-3 | TRBV5-1 | CASSLGQGGTDTQYF | TGCGCCAGCAGCCTAGGACAGGGGGGCACAGATACGCAGTATTTT
TRBD2 | once | TRBJ2-5 | TRBV9 | CASSQTSGTETQYF | TGTGCCAGCAGTCAAACTAGCGGGACGGAGACCCAGTACTTC
- | - | TRBJ2-3 | TRBV12-5 | CASGLGVDTGDTQYF | TGTGCTAGTGGTTTGGGGGTGGACACAGGGGATACGCAGTATTTT
TRBD2 | - | TRBJ2-3 | TRBV6-4 | CASSDSAGADTQYF | TGTGCCAGCAGTGACTCAGCGGGAGCAGATACGCAGTATTTT
TRBD1 | - | TRBJ1-6 | TRBV18 | CASSPGQGDNSPLHF | TGTGCCAGCTCCCCCGGACAGGGGGATAATTCACCCCTCCACTTT
- | - | TRBJ1-3 | TRBV28 | CASTNHGAGNTIYF | TGTGCCAGCACAAACCACGGGGCTGGAAACACCATATATTTT
- | - | TRBJ2-7 | TRBV12-3/TRBV12-4 | CASSLRGDEQYF | TGTGCCAGCAGCCTCAGGGGCGACGAGCAGTACTTC
TRBD2 | - | TRBJ2-4 | TRBV15 | CATSSGRASGKNIQYF | TGTGCCACTTCTAGCGGGAGGGCCTCTGGCAAAAACATTCAGTACTTC
TRBD2 | - | TRBJ2-1 | TRBV19 | CASSVGLAGGDEQFF | TGTGCCAGTTCCGTAGGACTAGCGGGAGGGGATGAGCAGTTCTTC
TRBD1 | - | TRBJ1-5 | TRBV3-1/TRBV3-2 | CASSPTGGNNQPQHF | TGTGCCAGCAGCCCGACAGGGGGTAACAATCAGCCCCAGCATTTT
TRBD1 | - | TRBJ1-5 | TRBV6-6 | CASSLTGQNSNQPQHF | TGTGCCAGCAGCTTGACAGGGCAAAATAGCAATCAGCCCCAGCATTTT
- | - | TRBJ2-3 | TRBV12-5 | CASGHGDTQYF | TGTGCTAGTGGGCACGGGGATACGCAGTATTTT
- | - | TRBJ1-2 | TRBV6-1 | CASSESGARGGYTF | TGTGCCAGCAGTGAAAGCGGGGCTCGGGGTGGCTACACCTTC
- | once | TRBJ1-1 | TRBV19 | CASSSGLAENTEAFF | TGTGCCAGTAGCTCGGGACTGGCAGAGAACACTGAAGCTTTCTTT
- | - | TRBJ2-1 | TRBV19 | CASTGSYNEQFF | TGTGCCAGTACCGGTTCCTACAATGAGCAGTTCTTC
TRBD1 | - | TRBJ2-7 | TRBV7-6 | CASSPEPGQHYEQYF | TGTGCCAGCAGCCCAGAGCCGGGACAGCACTACGAGCAGTACTTC
TRBD1 | - | TRBJ1-4 | TRBV5-4 | CASSLTGGGSEKLFF | TGTGCCAGCAGCCTGACAGGGGGTGGAAGTGAAAAACTGTTTTTT
- | once | TRBJ1-5 | TRBV11-2 | CASSLDSAGPHRTQHF | TGTGCCAGCAGCTTAGATTCGGCGGGGCCCCACCGGACCCAGCATTTT
- | - | TRBJ1-1 | TRBV14 | CASSQDLGGTEAFF | TGTGCCAGCAGCCAAGATCTAGGAGGCACTGAAGCTTTCTTT
TRBD1 | - | TRBJ1-1 | TRBV19 | CASSIQDRGNTEAFF | TGTGCCAGTAGTATCCAGGACAGGGGGAACACTGAAGCTTTCTTT
- | - | TRBJ2-7 | TRBV2 | CASRQSSREQYF | TGTGCCAGCAGACAGAGTTCTCGGGAGCAGTACTTC
TRBD1 | - | TRBJ2-7 | TRBV5-1 | CASSLVSVDRGVSYEQYF | TGCGCCAGCAGCTTGGTTTCGGTGGACAGGGGGGTTTCGTACGAGCAGTACTTC
TRBD2 | - | TRBJ2-1 | TRBV10-3 | CAISGLAGGPIEQFF | TGTGCCATCTCTGGACTAGCGGGAGGGCCTATTGAGCAGTTCTTC
TRBD2 | - | TRBJ2-5 | TRBV30 | CAWSVGEGLRETQYF | TGTGCCTGGAGTGTGGGGGAGGGGCTGCGAGAGACCCAGTACTTC
TRBD1 | - | TRBJ2-5 | TRBV9 | CASNSLGAGGMETQYF | TGTGCCAGCAACTCCTTGGGGGCAGGGGGCATGGAGACCCAGTACTTC
TRBD2 | - | TRBJ2-4 | TRBV7-9 | CASSLLREGAKNIQYF | TGTGCCAGCAGCCTCCTTCGGGAGGGAGCCAAAAACATTCAGTACTTC